A selection of T cell receptor beta chains follows, all from one sample in a study of cytomegalovirus exposure and HLA in healthy donors. Measured with immunoSEQ multiplex PCR; TCRdb has only the in-frame clones, and not every one. This sample has 150,000 to 200,000 clones; roughly 80% occur once, and the top ten carry about 5%. The material sequenced was PBMCs. The receptors here all came from a woman aged 45-60 years in good health and CMV-seropositive. CDR3s include the opening cysteine and the closing phenylalanine or tryptophan. Each record gives: clone size, V gene, J gene, D gene, CDR3 DNA, CDR3 protein. D genes are given only for firm matches. Size is stated for part of the rows, as once, few or many counts, or as a class when the clone is expanded.

>NA|TRBV27|TRBJ2-1|TRBD2
TGTGCCAGCAGTTTATCGGGGGGACTAGCGGGAGGGACTGAGCAGTTCTTC
CASSLSGGLAGGTEQFF
>few|TRBV6-6|TRBJ2-3|TRBD2
TGTGCCAGCAGTGGACTAGCGGGAGGTATAGATACGCAGTATTTT
CASSGLAGGIDTQYF
>once|TRBV6-6|TRBJ2-7|NA
TGTGCCGGCAGTTATTCCTCGCCCCTCACGGACGAGCAGTACTTC
CAGSYSSPLTDEQYF
>NA|TRBV4-2|TRBJ2-3|NA
TGTGCCAGCAGCCAGGCGGATAGCACAGATACGCAGTATTTT
CASSQADSTDTQYF
>NA|TRBV4-1|TRBJ1-1|NA
TGCGCCACCGGTCGTGGGCCGAACACTGAAGCTTTCTTT
CATGRGPNTEAFF
>NA|TRBV28|TRBJ2-5|TRBD2
TGTGCCAGCATCTCCCCCGGACTAGCGGGAGGGAAGGGGGAGACCCAGTACTTC
CASISPGLAGGKGETQYF
>NA|TRBV5-1|TRBJ2-3|NA
TGCGCCAGCAGTTGGGCAGGGAACACAGATACGCAGTATTTT
CASSWAGNTDTQYF
>few|TRBV7-9|TRBJ1-2|NA
NA
CASSFGSGDGYTF
>NA|TRBV7-2|TRBJ2-3|NA
TGTGCCAGCAGCTCCAACGCAGGGACTAGCACAGATACGCAGTATTTT
CASSSNAGTSTDTQYF
>few|TRBV30|TRBJ1-2|TRBD1
TGTGCCTGCGACAGGGCCCTGCTCTATGGCTACACCTTC
CACDRALLYGYTF
>NA|TRBV10-1|TRBJ1-1|NA
TGCGCCAGCAGTGAGTCAACAGGGACGTCTAACACTGAAGCTTTCTTT
CASSESTGTSNTEAFF
>NA|TRBV7-9|TRBJ2-1|TRBD2
TGTGCCAGCAGCTTAATCAGCGGGGGGGTCTACAATGAGCAGTTCTTC
CASSLISGGVYNEQFF
>NA|TRBV4-2|TRBJ2-7|NA
TGTGCCAGCAGCCAGACGGGACTGAGCTCCTACGAGCAGTACTTC
CASSQTGLSSYEQYF
>few|TRBV5-1|TRBJ2-5|TRBD2
TGCGCCAGCACCCCGCGGGGGGACTCATACCAAGAGACCCAGTACTTC
CASTPRGDSYQETQYF
>NA|TRBV6-6|TRBJ1-2|TRBD1
TGTGCCAGCAGTCCCCGGACAGGGGCGTATGGCTACACCTTC
CASSPRTGAYGYTF
>NA|TRBV4-1|TRBJ2-2|NA
TGCGCCAGCAGCCAAAGCCCTAATCTAGCTACCGGGGAGCTGTTTTTT
CASSQSPNLATGELFF
>NA|TRBV25-1|TRBJ1-1|TRBD1
TGTGCCAGCAGTGAATATCCGATGAGGGGGCGCACTGAAGCTTTCTTT
CASSEYPMRGRTEAFF
>NA|TRBV6-5|TRBJ2-7|NA
TGTGCCAGCAGTCTCCACATCCACGAGCAGTACTTC
CASSLHIHEQYF
>few|TRBV6-1|TRBJ2-5|NA
TGTGCCACCCGACTTTACACACAGGCTCAAGAGACCCAGTACTTC
CATRLYTQAQETQYF
>NA|TRBV6-5|TRBJ2-7|NA
TGTGCCAGCAGTTACACGACAGAGAGTCAGCAGTACTTC
CASSYTTESQQYF
>once|TRBV7-8|TRBJ1-1|TRBD1
TGTGCCAGCAGCGCTCCCTGGACAGGGGGGAACACTGAAGCTTTCTTT
CASSAPWTGGNTEAFF
>few|TRBV7-2|TRBJ2-1|NA
TGTGCCAGCAGCCCCTGGACAGAGGAGCAGTTCTTC
CASSPWTEEQFF
>NA|TRBV19|TRBJ2-1|TRBD2
TGTGCCAGTAGTATCGCGGGGGGGCTGGATGAGCAGTTCTTC
CASSIAGGLDEQFF
>NA|TRBV14|TRBJ1-1|NA
TGTGCCAGCAGCCAAGCACAGACCTACACTGAAGCTTTCTTT
CASSQAQTYTEAFF